The rows below give T cell receptor beta chains drawn from one sample of a study of shared clonotypes between healthy human individuals. Measured with immunoSEQ multiplex PCR; TCRdb has only the in-frame clones, and not every one. The sample includes about 680,000 clones, 73% seen only once; the top ten take 1.5% to 2%. The material sequenced was memory CD4+ T cells sorted from blood. The receptors come from a woman aged 25 to 39 in good health. Both conserved end residues are part of each CDR3. The D gene is left open where the match is weak. Only some rows state a clone size, as once, few, many or a class for expanded clones.

j_call	clone_size	v_call	d_call	cdr3_length	cdr3_aa	cdr3_nt
TRBJ1-3	-	TRBV7-8	-	15	CASSFLGGSGNTIYF	TGTGCCAGCAGCTTCCTTGGAGGCTCTGGAAACACCATATATTTT
TRBJ2-7	few	TRBV14	-	12	CASSQVGPAAYF	TGTGCCAGCAGCCAAGTAGGGCCCGCGGCGTACTTC
TRBJ2-1	-	TRBV11-3	-	15	CASSLLALTYNEQFF	TGTGCCAGCAGCCTACTAGCCCTCACCTACAATGAGCAGTTCTTC
TRBJ2-5	-	TRBV7-8	-	16	CASRLGVGEAQETQYF	TGTGCCAGCAGGCTAGGGGTTGGGGAGGCCCAAGAGACCCAGTACTTC
TRBJ1-4	-	TRBV14	-	13	CASRGPKWEKLFF	TGTGCCAGCAGGGGGCCCAAGTGGGAAAAACTGTTTTTT
TRBJ2-1	-	TRBV7-9	TRBD2	16	CASSSGLAGGYNEQFF	TGTGCCAGCAGCTCGGGACTAGCGGGAGGGTACAATGAGCAGTTCTTC
TRBJ2-1	-	TRBV5-1	TRBD1	15	CASARQGTSYNEQFF	TGCGCCAGCGCAAGACAGGGAACCTCCTACAATGAGCAGTTCTTC
TRBJ2-2	once	TRBV7-9	-	12	CASSLNREELFF	TGTGCCAGCAGCTTAAATAGAGAGGAGCTGTTTTTT
TRBJ2-7	-	TRBV2	-	13	CASTRQSGYEQYF	TGTGCCAGCACCCGACAATCTGGATACGAGCAGTACTTC
TRBJ2-7	-	TRBV5-1	-	13	CASSPQDGYEQYF	TGCGCCAGCAGCCCTCAGGACGGGTACGAGCAGTACTTC
TRBJ2-3	many	TRBV14	-	15	CASSQDRFPTDTQYF	TGTGCCAGCAGCCAAGATAGGTTCCCCACAGATACGCAGTATTTT
TRBJ2-7	-	TRBV28	-	12	CASRRTGYEQYF	TGTGCCAGCAGAAGGACGGGCTACGAGCAGTACTTC
TRBJ2-2	-	TRBV19	-	14	CASSIRQRTGELFF	TGTGCCAGTAGTATTCGGCAGCGCACCGGGGAGCTGTTTTTT
TRBJ2-7	-	TRBV5-5	-	16	CASSLGSVWGAYEQYF	TGTGCCAGCAGCTTGGGGAGTGTGTGGGGCGCCTACGAGCAGTACTTC
TRBJ1-3	many	TRBV28	-	12	CASSFSGNTIYF	TGTGCCAGCAGTTTCTCTGGAAACACCATATATTTT
TRBJ2-1	-	TRBV5-1	-	14	CASRLDNSYNEQFF	TGCGCCAGCAGGTTGGATAACTCCTACAATGAGCAGTTCTTC
TRBJ2-1	once	TRBV28	TRBD2	16	CASTRSLAGGYNEQFF	TGTGCCAGTACCCGGTCCTTAGCGGGCGGGTACAATGAGCAGTTCTTC
TRBJ2-3	-	TRBV27	-	13	CASSFSFTDTQYF	TGTGCCAGCAGTTTCAGTTTCACAGATACGCAGTATTTT
TRBJ2-2	-	TRBV19	TRBD1	15	CASRTGTGGTGELFF	TGTGCCAGTCGAACCGGGACAGGGGGCACCGGGGAGCTGTTTTTT
TRBJ2-6	-	TRBV28	-	15	CASSFISSGANVLTF	TGTGCCAGCAGCTTTATCAGCTCTGGGGCCAACGTCCTGACTTTC
TRBJ1-2	-	TRBV28	-	12	CASKQQNYGYTF	TGTGCCAGCAAACAGCAAAACTATGGCTACACCTTC
TRBJ1-2	-	TRBV7-3	TRBD1	14	CASSTGQGRHGYTF	TGTGCCAGCAGCACGGGACAGGGTAGACATGGCTACACCTTC
TRBJ2-3	-	TRBV28	TRBD2	16	CASMTSGGASTDTQYF	TGTGCCAGCATGACTAGCGGGGGTGCTAGCACAGATACGCAGTATTTT
TRBJ2-5	-	TRBV21-1	-	13	CASRGLFKETQYF	TGTGCCAGCAGGGGACTGTTCAAAGAGACCCAGTACTTC
TRBJ2-2	-	TRBV19	TRBD2	16	CASSIGTSGYTGELFF	TGTGCCAGTAGTATAGGAACTAGCGGGTACACCGGGGAGCTGTTTTTT
TRBJ2-7	-	TRBV5-1	-	14	CASSLAPGPYEQYF	TGCGCCAGCAGCTTGGCACCCGGGCCCTACGAGCAGTACTTC
TRBJ1-4	-	TRBV7-9	-	13	CASSLAREEKLFF	TGTGCCAGCAGCTTAGCGAGGGAAGAAAAACTGTTTTTT
TRBJ2-2	-	TRBV30	TRBD2	14	CAWSGSGGTGELFF	TGTGCCTGGAGCGGATCGGGGGGCACCGGGGAGCTGTTTTTT
TRBJ1-5	few	TRBV19	-	14	CASSMGQKHQPQHF	TGTGCCAGTAGTATGGGGCAGAAGCATCAGCCCCAGCATTTT
TRBJ2-7	-	TRBV5-6	TRBD2	14	CASQTSGGSYEQYF	TGTGCCAGCCAGACTAGCGGGGGATCCTACGAGCAGTACTTC
TRBJ1-4	few	TRBV6-1	-	14	CASNRDTSNEKLFF	TGTGCCAGCAATAGAGACACGAGTAATGAAAAACTGTTTTTT
TRBJ1-3	-	TRBV11-2	-	16	CASSSRVGNSGNTIYF	TGTGCCAGCAGCTCCCGGGTAGGGAACTCTGGAAACACCATATATTTT